The present TCR beta chain was sequenced within a study of cytomegalovirus exposure and HLA in healthy donors. The PCR ran on 60 Vbeta and 13 Jbeta primers. This table comes from immunoSEQ multiplex PCR, and its TCRdb copy is limited to in-frame clones, with some not included. Found here are 130,000 to 150,000 clones, roughly 78% of them singletons; the top ten hold approximately 2.1%. The specimen sequenced was PBMCs. This TCR was sampled from a man aged 25-45 years in good health and CMV-seronegative.

The chain's CDR3 is CASSLEGIYEQYF. The CDR3 bases are TGTGCCAGCAGCTTGGAGGGGATCTACGAGCAGTACTTC. The chain employs TRBV5-5 and TRBJ2-7; possibly TRBD1 for D (5 bases). V was shortened by 0 bases and J by 3 bases, with 7 bases between the two germline ends. Germline CDR1 SGHKS, CDR2 YYEKEE (reference sequence). This CDR3 comprises 13 residues.